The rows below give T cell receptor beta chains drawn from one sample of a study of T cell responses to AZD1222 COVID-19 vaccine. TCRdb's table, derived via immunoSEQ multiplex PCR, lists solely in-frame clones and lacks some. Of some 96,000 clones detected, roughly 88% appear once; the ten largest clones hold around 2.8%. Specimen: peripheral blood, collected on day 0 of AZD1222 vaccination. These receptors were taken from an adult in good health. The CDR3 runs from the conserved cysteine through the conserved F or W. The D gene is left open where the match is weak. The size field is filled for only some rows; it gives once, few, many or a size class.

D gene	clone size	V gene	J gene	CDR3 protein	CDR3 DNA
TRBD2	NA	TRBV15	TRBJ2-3	CATSSPPGLAGVSTQYF	TGTGCCACCAGCAGTCCTCCGGGACTAGCGGGAGTCAGTACGCAGTATTTT
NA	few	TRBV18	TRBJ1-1	CASSGLNTEAFF	TGTGCCAGCTCAGGATTGAACACTGAAGCTTTCTTT
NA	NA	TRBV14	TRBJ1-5	CASSQAGNNQPQHF	TGTGCCAGCAGCCAAGCAGGGAACAATCAGCCCCAGCATTTT
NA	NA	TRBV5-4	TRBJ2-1	CASSLALANINEQFF	TGTGCCAGCAGCTTGGCCTTGGCTAATATCAATGAGCAGTTCTTC
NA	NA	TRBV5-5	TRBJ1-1	CASSFTYGRLLNTEAFF	TGTGCCAGCAGCTTTACCTACGGGAGGTTACTGAACACTGAAGCTTTCTTT
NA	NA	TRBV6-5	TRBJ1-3	CASSYSTSGNTIYF	TGTGCCAGCAGTTACTCCACCTCTGGAAACACCATATATTTT
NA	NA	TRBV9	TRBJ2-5	CASSVEVAETQYF	TGTGCCAGCAGCGTAGAAGTGGCAGAGACCCAGTACTTC
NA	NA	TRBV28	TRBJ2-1	CASRYDTGGMHNEQFF	TGTGCCAGCCGATATGACACGGGCGGTATGCACAATGAGCAGTTCTTC
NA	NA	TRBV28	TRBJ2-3	CASSRTGTDTQYF	TGTGCCAGCAGCCGAACAGGGACAGATACGCAGTATTTT
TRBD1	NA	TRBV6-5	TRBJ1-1	CASSQGTGEEAFF	TGTGCCAGCAGTCAGGGGACAGGGGAGGAAGCTTTCTTT
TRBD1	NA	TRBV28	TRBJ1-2	CASRLRGQTYGYTF	TGTGCCAGCAGGTTAAGGGGGCAAACCTATGGCTACACCTTC
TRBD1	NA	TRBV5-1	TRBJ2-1	CASNKAGGLSNEQFF	TGCGCCAGCAACAAGGCAGGGGGTTTGAGCAATGAGCAGTTCTTC
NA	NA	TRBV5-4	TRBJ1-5	CASSAKNSNQPQHF	TGTGCCAGCAGCGCGAAAAATAGCAATCAGCCCCAGCATTTT
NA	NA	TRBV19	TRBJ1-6	CASSISGPTSPLHF	TGTGCCAGTAGTATCTCGGGCCCCACATCACCCCTCCACTTT
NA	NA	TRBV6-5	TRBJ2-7	CASSYGQNYEQYF	TGTGCCAGCAGTTATGGACAGAACTACGAGCAGTACTTC
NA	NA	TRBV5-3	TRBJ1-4	CARSQGTSQKKLFF	TGTGCCAGAAGCCAAGGGACATCTCAGAAAAAACTGTTTTTT
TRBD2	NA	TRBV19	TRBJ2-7	CASSAGLAGVKYEQYF	TGTGCCAGTAGTGCGGGACTAGCGGGAGTAAAGTACGAGCAGTACTTC
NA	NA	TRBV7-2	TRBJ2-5	CASSLGPVVQYF	TGTGCCAGCAGCTTAGGTCCTGTGGTCCAGTACTTC
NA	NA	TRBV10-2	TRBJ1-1	CASNKGMNTEAFF	TGCGCCAGCAATAAGGGAATGAACACTGAAGCTTTCTTT
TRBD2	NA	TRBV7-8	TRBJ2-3	CASSHYGTRTATDTQYF	TGTGCCAGCAGCCACTACGGGACTAGAACCGCGACAGATACGCAGTATTTT
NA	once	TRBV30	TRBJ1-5	CAWSVWAYQPQHF	TGTGCCTGGAGTGTGTGGGCTTATCAGCCCCAGCATTTT
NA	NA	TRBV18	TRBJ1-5	CASSAQGGSNQPQHF	TGTGCCAGCTCAGCCCAGGGAGGGTCCAATCAGCCCCAGCATTTT
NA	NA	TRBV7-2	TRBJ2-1	CASSTTEREFF	TGTGCCAGCAGCACGACAGAGCGGGAGTTCTTC
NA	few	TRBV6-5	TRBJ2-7	CASSQRRAPSYEQYF	TGTGCCAGCAGTCAGAGGAGGGCCCCCTCCTACGAGCAGTACTTC
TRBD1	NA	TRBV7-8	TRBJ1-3	CASSVTGSDTIYF	TGTGCCAGCAGCGTGACAGGGTCAGACACCATATATTTT
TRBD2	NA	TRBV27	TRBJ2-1	CASNLGSGGPHNEQFF	TGTGCCAGCAATTTAGGGTCGGGAGGGCCGCACAATGAGCAGTTCTTC
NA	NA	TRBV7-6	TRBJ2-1	CASSLAPTHNEQFF	TGTGCCAGCAGCTTAGCCCCTACCCACAATGAGCAGTTCTTC
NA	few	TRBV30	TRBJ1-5	CAWSVLGAEYQPQHF	TGTGCCTGGAGTGTATTAGGGGCGGAATATCAGCCCCAGCATTTT
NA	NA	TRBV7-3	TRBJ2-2	CASRLASNTGELFF	TGTGCCAGCAGGCTAGCGTCGAACACCGGGGAGCTGTTTTTT
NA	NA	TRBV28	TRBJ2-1	CASSLGRGALNEQFF	TGTGCCAGCAGTTTGGGCAGGGGGGCCCTCAATGAGCAGTTCTTC
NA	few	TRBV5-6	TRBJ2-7	CASSLAGLEQYF	TGTGCCAGCAGCTTGGCGGGGCTCGAGCAGTACTTC
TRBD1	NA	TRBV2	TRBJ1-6	CASSAGDRGSPLHF	TGTGCCAGCAGCGCGGGGGACAGAGGTTCACCCCTCCACTTT
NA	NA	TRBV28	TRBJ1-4	CAAGVSGEKLFF	TGTGCGGCCGGGGTATCTGGTGAAAAACTGTTTTTT
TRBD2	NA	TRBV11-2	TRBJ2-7	CASSLDGRGRTYEQYF	TGTGCCAGCAGCTTAGACGGCCGCGGGAGGACCTACGAGCAGTACTTC
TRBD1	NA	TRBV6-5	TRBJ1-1	CASSSRTGNTEAFF	TGTGCCAGCAGTTCACGGACAGGGAACACTGAAGCTTTCTTT
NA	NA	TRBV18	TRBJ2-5	CASSPPFGPQETQYF	TGTGCCAGCTCACCACCTTTTGGGCCCCAAGAGACCCAGTACTTC
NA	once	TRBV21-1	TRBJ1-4	CASSIGGEKLFF	TGTGCCAGCAGCATTGGGGGGGAAAAACTGTTTTTT
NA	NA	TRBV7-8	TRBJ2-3	CASSLAFTDTQYF	TGTGCCAGCAGCTTAGCTTTCACAGATACGCAGTATTTT
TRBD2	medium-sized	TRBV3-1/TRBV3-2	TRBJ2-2	CASSQGERETGELFF	TGTGCCAGCAGCCAAGGGGAGCGGGAGACCGGGGAGCTGTTTTTT
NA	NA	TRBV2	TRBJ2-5	CASSDRETQYF	TGTGCCAGCAGTGATAGGGAGACCCAGTACTTC
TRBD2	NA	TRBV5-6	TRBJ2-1	CASSRTSGTNEQFF	TGTGCCAGCAGTAGGACTAGCGGGACCAATGAGCAGTTCTTC
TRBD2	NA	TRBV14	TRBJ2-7	CASSAGLAGGLNF	TGTGCCAGCAGCGCGGGACTAGCGGGGGGTCTGAACTTC
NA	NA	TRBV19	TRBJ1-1	CASSIPASNTEAFF	TGTGCCAGTAGTATTCCGGCGTCTAACACTGAAGCTTTCTTT
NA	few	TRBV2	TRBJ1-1	CASGRRGTLNTEAFF	TGTGCCAGCGGTCGGCGGGGGACATTGAACACTGAAGCTTTCTTT
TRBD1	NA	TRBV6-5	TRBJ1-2	CASSKGTGDYGYTF	TGTGCCAGCAGCAAAGGGACAGGGGACTATGGCTACACCTTC
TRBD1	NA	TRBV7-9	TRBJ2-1	CASSSGTGNSQFF	TGTGCCAGCAGCTCCGGGACAGGGAATTCTCAGTTCTTC
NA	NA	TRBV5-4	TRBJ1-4	CASSVRENEKLFF	TGTGCCAGCAGCGTGAGGGAAAATGAAAAACTGTTTTTT
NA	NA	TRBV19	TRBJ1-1	CASSIRGSHDRHTEAFF	TGTGCCAGTAGTATACGTGGCAGCCACGACCGCCACACTGAAGCTTTCTTT
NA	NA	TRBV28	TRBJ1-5	CASSFTVFNQPQHF	TGTGCCAGCAGTTTTACAGTGTTCAATCAGCCCCAGCATTTT
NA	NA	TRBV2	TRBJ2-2	CAGNRAGTGELFF	TGTGCCGGCAACAGGGCAGGGACCGGGGAGCTGTTTTTT
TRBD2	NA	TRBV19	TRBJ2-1	CASSIDGLAGSSYNEQFF	TGTGCCAGTAGTATAGATGGACTAGCGGGAAGCTCCTACAATGAGCAGTTCTTC
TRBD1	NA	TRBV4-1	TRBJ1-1	CASSHPVGLQGGRNTEAFF	TGCGCCAGCAGCCATCCGGTCGGGTTACAGGGGGGACGGAACACTGAAGCTTTCTTT
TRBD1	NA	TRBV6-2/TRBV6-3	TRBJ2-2	CASSSGQGAIGELFF	TGTGCCAGCAGCTCGGGACAGGGGGCAATCGGGGAGCTGTTTTTT
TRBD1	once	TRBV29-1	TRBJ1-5	CSVEEDRAQPQHF	TGCAGCGTTGAGGAGGACAGGGCCCAGCCCCAGCATTTT
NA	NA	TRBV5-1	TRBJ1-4	CASSEWASNEKLFF	TGCGCCAGCAGCGAGTGGGCCTCAAATGAAAAACTGTTTTTT
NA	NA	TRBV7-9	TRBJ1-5	CASSLGREPQHF	TGTGCCAGCAGCTTAGGGAGGGAGCCCCAGCATTTT